Shown below are 29 T cell receptor beta chains from a single sample sequenced in a study of CD8+CD57+ T cells in acquired aplastic anemia. All patients picked for sequencing had shown, by flow cytometry, an expansion of CD8+CD57+ cells. The template for TCR beta VDJ and CDR3 sequence profiling was genomic DNA. In TCRdb, the reads were re-called with MiXCR into one record per CDR3 protein. The table records about 160,000 distinct CDR3 sequences, roughly half of them present only once. The sequenced sample consisted of sorted CD4+, CD8+, or CD8+CD57+ T cells (not recorded which) from PBMCs. The receptors come from a human donor with aplastic anemia.

This clonotype was recorded many times. The J gene is TRBJ1-1, the V gene TRBV15, with D possibly being TRBD1 (6 bases). Germline-derived CDR1 and CDR2 are LNHNV and YYDKDF (reference sequence). The CDR3 has 14 amino acids. Trimming stripped 4 bases from V and 2 bases from J, with 11 bases between. CDR3 amino acids: CATSIGTFNTEAFF. The CDR3 region has the DNA TGTGCCACCAGCATAGGGACATTCAACACTGAAGCTTTCTTT.

This clonotype appeared a few times. The chain combines TRBV7-2 with TRBJ2-7, with 11 positions matching TRBD2. Germline assignment: CDR1 SGHTA and CDR2 FQGNSA. V was pared by 6 bases and J by 6 bases, with 4 bases of the junction left unmatched. This CDR3 contains 13 residues. DNA of the CDR3: TGTGCCAGCAGGAATAGCGGGGGGGCCGAGCAGTACTTC. Its protein is CASRNSGGAEQYF. The full variable domain, completed using reference TRBV7-2 and TRBJ2-7, is GAGVSQSPSNKVTEKGKDVELRCDPISGHTALYWYRQSLGQGLEFLIYFQGNSAPDKSGLPSDRFSAERTGGSVSTLTIQRTQQEDSAVYLCASRNSGGAEQYFGPGTRLTVT.

This clonotype was picked up a small number of times. The V gene is TRBV28, the J gene TRBJ2-7; D possibly uses TRBD1 or TRBD2 (5 bases each). CDR3 length: 14 amino acids. The germline gives CDR1 MDHEN, CDR2 SYDVKM. V was cut by 6 bases and J by 1 base, with 13 bases left in between. The CDR3: CASSRPGPSYEQYF. Written as DNA, the CDR3 is TGTGCCAGCAGCAGACCGGGACCTTCCTACGAGCAGTACTTC.

This clonotype was observed a single time. V usage is TRBV12-3 or TRBV12-4 and J usage is TRBJ2-7, with D perhaps matching TRBD1 (5 bases). Trimming shortened V by 5 bases and J by 0 bases, and 11 bases separated the two germline ends. The CDR3 spans 14 residues. Here the CDR3 DNA reads TGTGCCAGCAGTCTGACAGCCCGCTCCTACGAGCAGTACTTC. This codes for CASSLTARSYEQYF.

This clonotype was counted a few times. The gene calls are TRBV24-1 and TRBJ1-2, with 11 bases lining up with TRBD1. The J segment lost 4 bases and the V segment lost 3 bases, leaving 6 bases of the junction unmatched. The CDR3 has 16 amino acids. The germline CDR1 and CDR2 sequences are KGHDR and SFDVKD. CDR3 sequence reads: CATSDTKGTGGYGYTF. The CDR3 DNA is TGTGCCACCAGTGATACCAAGGGGACAGGGGGCTATGGCTACACCTTC.

About this clonotype: The conserved phenylalanine or tryptophan normally closing the CDR3 is absent here, so this likely arose from a read error. This rearrangement joins TRBV9 to TRBJ2-1, with TRBD2 matching 7 bases. V dropped 0 bases and J dropped 9; count of bases not matched to a gene: 9. This CDR3 contains 15 residues. Germline V lookup: CDR1 SGDLS, CDR2 YYNGEE. The CDR3 DNA reads as TGTGCCAGCAGCGTAGGGACTACCCCGGGGGGTGAGCAGTTCCTC. Translation gives CASSVGTTPGGEQFL.

For this clonotype: One junction end does not reproduce the germline sequence, and a read error may be involved. This CDR3 is CASSLGRDTGELSF. As DNA, the CDR3 is TGTGCTAGCAGCTTAGGCAGAGACACCGGGGAGCTGTCTTTT. The chain carries TRBV7-7 and TRBJ2-2; TRBD2 might be the D (5 bases). The CDR3 runs to 14 residues. Germline-derived CDR1 and CDR2 are SSHAT and FNYEAQ (reference sequence).

This clonotype was recorded a few times. A read error may be the cause here, since a much bigger clone is one base away. The rearrangement uses TRBV20-1 and TRBJ2-2; TRBD2 matches at 7 bases. The CDR3 spans 14 residues. The V segment lost 5 bases and the J segment 5 bases; nucleotides outside the gene matches: 8. CDR1 is DFQATT, CDR2 SNEGSKA, per germline (reference sequence). The CDR3 spells CSARSGTETGELFF. DNA of the CDR3: TGCAGTGCTCGGAGCGGGACGGAAACCGGGGAGCTGTTTTTT.

The V and J genes are TRBV20-1 and TRBJ2-7; D remains ambiguous. CDR1 is DFQATT and CDR2 is SNEGSKA in the germline V gene (reference sequence). Trimming cost V 2 bases and J 0 bases, with 8 bases left between them. CDR3 length: 13 residues. In nucleotides, the CDR3 is TGCAGTGCTAGACAGGCCAGCTCCTACGAGCAGTACTTC. It yields the protein CSARQASSYEQYF.

This clonotype came up a few times. V is TRBV7-3 and J is TRBJ2-7, with 7 bases identical to TRBD2. V gave up 6 bases and J gave up 2 bases; unmatched junction bases: 4. There are 13 residues in the CDR3. Germline CDR1 and CDR2: SGHTA and FQGTGA. CDR3 bases: TGTGCCAGCAGTCTGCGGGAGCCCTACGAGCAGTACTTC. Residues: CASSLREPYEQYF.

The chain joins TRBV7-8 to TRBJ1-2; possibly TRBD1 for D (5 bases). V shed 1 base and J shed 0 bases, with 18 bases lying between them. This CDR3 is built from 18 residues. Germline V lookup: CDR1 SGHVS, CDR2 FQNEAQ. The CDR3 sequence is CASSLGPQGSVPNYGYTF. Written as DNA, the CDR3 is TGTGCCAGCAGCTTAGGTCCCCAGGGATCAGTCCCTAACTATGGCTACACCTTC.

This clonotype came up many times. V and J are TRBV11-2 and TRBJ2-2; D ambiguous. There are 14 residues in the CDR3. Trimming stripped 0 bases from V and 1 base from J, with 3 bases between. Germline CDR1 and CDR2: SGHAT and FQNNGV. The CDR3 here is CASSLDGNTGELFF. The DNA for the CDR3 is TGTGCCAGCAGCTTAGACGGGAACACCGGGGAGCTGTTTTTT.

This clonotype appeared once. The rearrangement links TRBV3-1 to TRBJ1-1; no firm D call. Trimming took 4 bases from V and 5 from J, leaving 14 bases between them. This CDR3 comprises 14 residues. The germline CDR1 and CDR2 sequences are LGHDT and YNNKEL (reference sequence). CDR3 region: CASSRLGGMTEAFF. CDR3 DNA: TGTGCCAGCAGCCGTCTGGGAGGGATGACTGAAGCTTTCTTT.

This clonotype has at least ten counts. The CDR3, as DNA: TGCGCCAGCAGTAGCCGGGCCTCCCTTCCCGGCGAGCAGTACTTC. Amino acids: CASSSRASLPGEQYF. This sequence joins TRBV10-1 and TRBJ2-7; D ambiguous. This CDR3 has 15 amino acids. Looked up from germline, CDR1 is WNHNN and CDR2 is SYGVQD (reference sequence). Trimming pared 5 bases from V and 6 bases from J, leaving 20 bases between.

Of note for this clonotype: This could be a read error, since a much larger clone is one nucleotide away. The V and J genes are TRBV7-2 and TRBJ2-7; perhaps TRBD2 as D (5 bases). This CDR3 region has 13 residues. The V end was cut by 5 bases, the J end by 2 bases, with 10 bases between. Germline V lookup: CDR1 SGHTA, CDR2 FQGNSA. CDR3 nucleotide sequence: TGTGCCAGCAGCCAACGGGGAACCTACGAGCAGTACTTC. It yields the protein CASSQRGTYEQYF.

There are many counts of this clonotype. V gene TRBV5-1 combines with J gene TRBJ1-2; TRBD1 matches 8 bases. Per germline, CDR1 SGHRS and CDR2 YFSETQ. The CDR3 sequence is 15 residues long. Trimming cost V 0 bases and J 6 bases; bases outside gene matches: 7. CDR3 sequence: CASSLGATGANGYTF. As DNA, the CDR3 is TGCGCCAGCAGCTTGGGCGCGACAGGGGCGAATGGCTACACCTTC.

The chain carries TRBV10-3 and TRBJ1-1; D is unresolved. This CDR3 region has 12 residues. Trimming pared 0 bases from V and 9 bases from J, leaving 8 bases between. Germline lookup yields CDR1 ENHRY and CDR2 SYGVKD. CDR3: CAISESLEKAFF. For the CDR3, the DNA is TGTGCCATCAGTGAGTCCCTTGAGAAAGCTTTCTTT.

This clonotype was counted ten times or more. The V call is TRBV20-1, the J call TRBJ2-3; D is unclear. In germline, CDR1 is DFQATT, CDR2 SNEGSKA (reference sequence). The CDR3 consists of 15 residues. Trimming pared 6 bases from V and 0 bases from J, leaving 16 bases between. The CDR3 DNA follows: TGCAGTGCCCCGGAGAGAGCGACTAGCACAGATACGCAGTATTTT. It is translated as CSAPERATSTDTQYF.

This clonotype was detected many times. It may be a read error: a sequence one base away is much more abundant. The V call is TRBV2, the J call TRBJ2-7; a weak D match, TRBD2 (6 bases). CDR1 and CDR2 (germline): SNHLY, FYNNEI. CDR3 length: 12 amino acids. Trimming pared 11 bases from V and 7 bases from J, leaving 18 bases between. The CDR3 coding sequence is TGTGCCGGCGGGGTAGACCTGGGGGAGCAGTACGTC. It encodes CAGGVDLGEQYV.

V and J are TRBV4-3 and TRBJ2-1; a possible D gene is TRBD2 (7 bases). This CDR3 has 16 residues. V was clipped by 1 base and J by 2 bases, with 12 bases between them. Germline CDR1 is LGHNA and CDR2 is YSLEER. The CDR3 region is CASSQGGGGTYNEQFF. The CDR3 region has the DNA TGCGCCAGCAGCCAAGGCGGGGGCGGTACCTACAATGAGCAGTTCTTC.

This clonotype occurred once. This chain connects TRBV20-1 to TRBJ1-2; 7 bases agree with TRBD1. The CDR3 length is 13 residues. Germline CDR1 is DFQATT and CDR2 is SNEGSKA (reference sequence). V lost 1 base to trimming and J lost 4 bases; unmatched junction nucleotides: 3. DNA of the CDR3: TGCAGTGCTAGAGGCGGGACAGTCTATGGCTACACCTTC. Amino acids: CSARGGTVYGYTF.

There are a few counts of this clonotype. A much more abundant neighbour one base away suggests this may be a read error. V and J are TRBV7-2 and TRBJ2-7; possible D gene TRBD1, 6 bases. CDR1 and CDR2 from the germline V gene are SGHTA and FQGNSA. The CDR3 loop spans 15 amino acids. Trimming took off 4 bases at V and 3 bases at J, with 16 bases between the two ends. CDR3 DNA sequence: TGTGCCAGCAGCTCGTTACAGGGTAGGTTCTACGAGCAGTACGTC. Protein sequence: CASSSLQGRFYEQYV.

This clonotype was seen a handful of times. The J gene is TRBJ1-3, the V gene TRBV7-9, with D perhaps TRBD1 (6 bases). Deletions cut 5 bases from V and 5 bases from J, with 13 bases between. Germline lookup yields CDR1 SEHNR and CDR2 FQNEAQ (reference sequence). This CDR3 contains 14 residues. CDR3 protein: CASSPRDKRNTIYF. The CDR3, as DNA: TGTGCCAGCAGCCCCCGGGACAAAAGAAACACCATATATTTT.

Only a few counts were recorded for this clonotype. J is TRBJ2-7 and V is TRBV12-3 or TRBV12-4, with D perhaps matching TRBD1 (6 bases). CDR3 size: 14 residues. Trimming cost V 6 bases and J 3 bases, with 15 bases left between them. The CDR3 DNA is TGTGCCAGCAGCCCGGGACATCCCCGCTACGAGCAGTACTTC. Protein: CASSPGHPRYEQYF.

In its sample, this clonotype was seen many times. The chain combines TRBV5-1 with TRBJ1-1, with a weak D call TRBD1 (6 bases). Germline V gene data show CDR1 as SGHRS and CDR2 as YFSETQ. The CDR3 loop spans 13 amino acids. V dropped 7 bases and J dropped 7 bases, with 17 bases sitting between them. In DNA, the CDR3 is TGCGCCAGCCGACGCGGGGGCAAGGGTGAAGCTTTCTTT. Its translation: CASRRGGKGEAFF.

Notes on this clonotype: A much larger clone differs from this one at a single base, so this may be a read error. The chain is built from TRBV5-1 and TRBJ1-3; possible D gene TRBD1, 6 bases. The CDR3 runs 13 residues. Looked up from germline, CDR1 is SGHRS and CDR2 is YFSETQ. Deletions cut 0 bases from V and 8 bases from J, with 9 bases between. The CDR3 sequence is CASSLGRGDTIYF. As DNA, the CDR3 is TGCGCCAGCAGCTTGGGCAGGGGAGACACCATATATTTT. Drawing the rest from reference TRBV5-1 and TRBJ1-3, the complete variable domain is KAGVTQTPRYLIKTRGQQVTLSCSPISGHRSVSWYQQTPGQGLQFLFEYFSETQRNKGNFPGRFSGRQFSNSRSEMNVSTLELGDSALYLCASSLGRGDTIYFGEGSWLTVV.

The chain joins TRBV30 to TRBJ1-1; D is unclear. This CDR3 spans 14 amino acids. Trimming stripped 0 bases from V and 4 bases from J, with 12 bases between. Per germline, CDR1 GTSNPN and CDR2 SVGIG (reference sequence). CDR3 region: CAWSVWGGSTEAFF. The CDR3 bases are TGTGCCTGGAGTGTATGGGGAGGAAGCACTGAAGCTTTCTTT.

V gene TRBV5-1 combines with J gene TRBJ1-2; 8 nucleotides agree with TRBD1. Trimming at V came to 2 bases and at J to 6 bases, leaving 9 bases not matched to a gene. The CDR3 extends over 15 amino acids. Germline CDR1 reads SGHRS; CDR2 reads YFSETQ. The CDR3 spells CASSLQQGGRDGYTF. In DNA, the CDR3 is TGCGCCAGCAGCTTACAACAGGGGGGAAGAGATGGCTACACCTTC. Full variable domain (outside the CDR3, taken from reference TRBV5-1 and TRBJ1-2): KAGVTQTPRYLIKTRGQQVTLSCSPISGHRSVSWYQQTPGQGLQFLFEYFSETQRNKGNFPGRFSGRQFSNSRSEMNVSTLELGDSALYLCASSLQQGGRDGYTFGSGTRLTVV.

This sequence joins TRBV2 and TRBJ1-6; 7 bases are shared with TRBD1. The germline V gene encodes CDR1 SNHLY and CDR2 FYNNEI. Germline trimming cut 0 bases from V and 8 bases from J; bases unmatched to any gene: 4. The CDR3 consists of 15 residues. Here the CDR3 DNA reads TGTGCCAGCAGTGAAGCCACAAGGGGGCATTCACCCCTCCACTTT. This gives the protein CASSEATRGHSPLHF.